The entry below describes one T cell receptor beta chain. The CDR3 runs to 16 residues. V shed 3 bases, J shed 0 bases, and the junction held 4 bases outside the gene matches. Germline lookup yields CDR1 MDHEN and CDR2 SYDVKM. Clones were sequenced by immunoSEQ multiplex PCR, and TCRdb holds only the in-frame ones, with some missing. The table lists about 250,000 clones, about 87% of them singletons. The data stem from a study of blood T cell repertoires in COVID-19. Study-wide context: There were acute and convalescent COVID-19 samples, and they came from the United States, Italy and Spain.

Across under 25 US areas, participants ranged in age from about 18 to 90 years. Allocation to cohorts depended on clinical history reported by the participants. The specimen was PBMCs or T cells enriched from blood (not recorded which). The TCR comes from a woman aged 45-65 years who had recovered from COVID-19. The V call is TRBV28, the J call TRBJ1-1; the match to TRBD1 covers 10 bases. Here the CDR3 DNA reads TGTGCCAGCAGTTTCACGGGACAGGGGATGAACACTGAAGCTTTCTTT. Protein sequence: CASSFTGQGMNTEAFF.